A selection of T cell receptor beta chains follows, all from one sample in a study of response to subunit inactivated influenza vaccine. TCRdb re-analysed the RT-PCR reads in MiXCR, keeping a single row per CDR3 protein. Of a few hundred thousand distinct CDR3 sequences listed, roughly 7.6% are singletons. The sequenced sample was PBMCs from blood, obtained roughly 24 months after vaccination. The receptors come from a man aged 45 to 70 who received an inactivated influenza vaccine. CDR3s include the opening cysteine and the closing phenylalanine or tryptophan. The order of the fields is D gene, clone size, J gene, V gene, CDR3 DNA, CDR3 protein. D genes are given only for firm matches. Some rows have no size entry. The others give once, few or many, or a class for an expanded clone.

.,.,TRBJ2-5,TRBV30,TGTGCCTGGAGTGTATCGGGACAAAACCAAGAGACCCAGTACTTC,CAWSVSGQNQETQYF
.,many,TRBJ2-7,TRBV7-2,TGTGCCAGCAGCTTAGGGCCTGCGGTATACGAGCAGTACTTC,CASSLGPAVYEQYF
TRBD1,many,TRBJ2-1,TRBV5-5,TGTGCCAGCAGCTTGAGGACAGGGGGCGGGGTTGAGCAGTTCTTC,CASSLRTGGGVEQFF
.,many,TRBJ2-7,TRBV20-1,TGCAGTGCTAGAGATAAACCCTCCTACGAGCAGTACTTC,CSARDKPSYEQYF
TRBD1,few,TRBJ2-5,TRBV25-1,TGTGCCAGCAGAGGATCAGAGGACAGGGGGAAGGAGACCCAGTACTTC,CASRGSEDRGKETQYF
TRBD2,many,TRBJ2-3,TRBV28,TGTGCCAGCAGTTTATGGGCTAGCGGGAGGAGCACAGATACGCAGTATTTT,CASSLWASGRSTDTQYF
.,.,TRBJ2-2,TRBV20-1,TGCAGTGCTAGACCGGGACAACCGAACACCGGGGAGCTGTTTTTT,CSARPGQPNTGELFF
TRBD1,many,TRBJ2-7,TRBV4-1,TGCGCCAGCAGCCCGACAGGGACCCCCTACGAGCAGTACTTC,CASSPTGTPYEQYF
.,many,TRBJ2-5,TRBV11-2,TGTGCCAGCAGTTCGTCGAGGGCGGCACGGGAGACCCAGTACTTC,CASSSSRAARETQYF
TRBD2,few,TRBJ2-3,TRBV30,TGTGCCTGGAGTGGCACTAGCGGAAGCACAGATACGCAGTATTTT,CAWSGTSGSTDTQYF
TRBD2,.,TRBJ2-5,TRBV5-1,TGCGCCAGCAGGTTGGCCTACGGGGGGATGGAGACCCAGTACTTC,CASRLAYGGMETQYF
TRBD1,few,TRBJ2-1,TRBV12-5,TGTGCTAGTGGTTTGGTACGCGGGGCAGGGGGCCCGGATGAGCAGTTCTTC,CASGLVRGAGGPDEQFF
.,many,TRBJ1-6,TRBV20-1,TGCAGTGCTAGAGATCTCGGCTCACCCCTCCACTTT,CSARDLGSPLHF
.,.,TRBJ2-1,TRBV4-3,TGCGCCAGCAGCCAAGATCCGGGAGCGTATAATGAGCAGTTCTTC,CASSQDPGAYNEQFF
.,.,TRBJ1-1,TRBV12-5,TGTGCTAGTGGTCATACCGGACAGAAAAACACTGAAGCTTTCTTT,CASGHTGQKNTEAFF
.,many,TRBJ2-7,TRBV12-3/TRBV12-4,TGTGCCAGCAGTTTAGACGGAAACTCCTACGAGCAGTACTTC,CASSLDGNSYEQYF
TRBD2,few,TRBJ2-1,TRBV15,TGTGCCACCAGCAGAGATAGACACCCTCGGGGGGGCAATGAGCAGTTCTTC,CATSRDRHPRGGNEQFF
.,many,TRBJ2-1,TRBV2,TGTGCCAGCAAGTCTCTGGAGACCTCAACCTACAATGAGCAGTTCTTC,CASKSLETSTYNEQFF
.,.,TRBJ2-1,TRBV29-1,TGCAGCGTTGTGGAGGGAGCGGGTGAGCAGTTCTTC,CSVVEGAGEQFF
TRBD1,few,TRBJ2-1,TRBV7-7,TGTGCCAGCAGCCAGGGGGTAGTAGCCAATGAGCAGTTCTTC,CASSQGVVANEQFF
.,few,TRBJ2-6,TRBV9,TGTGCCAGCAGCGTATTATCCCCAGGGGCTGGGGCCAACGTCCTGACTTTC,CASSVLSPGAGANVLTF
.,few,TRBJ1-1,TRBV5-1,TGCGCCAGCAGCCCGTCGTTGAACACTGAAGCTTTCTTT,CASSPSLNTEAFF
.,many,TRBJ1-1,TRBV27,TGTGCCAGCAGTTTCCAGCGGAACACTGAAGCTTTCTTT,CASSFQRNTEAFF
.,.,TRBJ2-6,TRBV28,TGTGCCAGCAGCGCTTATAGGGGCTCTGGGGCCAACGTCCTGACTTTC,CASSAYRGSGANVLTF
.,few,TRBJ1-2,TRBV5-4,TGTGCCAGCAGCTTAGAGGACGGACATGGCTACACCTTC,CASSLEDGHGYTF
.,many,TRBJ2-3,TRBV20-1,TGCAGTGCTAGAGATACGTTGGCCAGCGGGAGCACAGATACGCAGTATTTT,CSARDTLASGSTDTQYF
TRBD2,.,TRBJ2-1,TRBV11-1,TGTGCCAGCAGCTTAACGAGACTAGCGAAAGGGAATGAGCAGTTCTTC,CASSLTRLAKGNEQFF
TRBD2,many,TRBJ2-1,TRBV9,TGTGCCAGCAGCGTATTTGCTTTAGCGGGAAAGGGGCCCTACAATGAGCAGTTCTTC,CASSVFALAGKGPYNEQFF
.,many,TRBJ1-1,TRBV12-3/TRBV12-4,TGTGCCAGCAGTTTAAATCTTGTACAGGAAGCTTTCTTT,CASSLNLVQEAFF
TRBD2,many,TRBJ2-1,TRBV6-1,TGTGCCAGCAGCGCAAGCGGGGGGACATACAATGAGCAGTTCTTC,CASSASGGTYNEQFF
.,few,TRBJ1-3,TRBV5-8,TGTGCCAGCAGCCCCGTCGGTTACCACTCTGGAAACACCATATATTTT,CASSPVGYHSGNTIYF
TRBD1,few,TRBJ2-1,TRBV4-1,TGCGCCAGCAGACGGGACAGGGGGAATGAGCAGTTCTTC,CASRRDRGNEQFF
.,few,TRBJ2-2,TRBV5-1,TGCGCCAGCAGCTCGACAGAGTCCGGGGAGCTGTTTTTT,CASSSTESGELFF
TRBD1,many,TRBJ2-7,TRBV18,TGTGCCAGCTCACCACCCGGGACAGGGGTTCTCTACGAGCAGTACTTC,CASSPPGTGVLYEQYF
.,many,TRBJ2-3,TRBV20-1,TGCAGTGCTAGAGGGGGGATCAGCACAGATACGCAGTATTTT,CSARGGISTDTQYF
.,.,TRBJ2-3,TRBV14,TGTGCCAGCAGCCCCCCCGCCCGGGGGGCAGAAGATACGCAGTATTTT,CASSPPARGAEDTQYF
TRBD2,.,TRBJ2-1,TRBV7-3,TGTGCCAGCAGCTTAAGCACTAGCGGGAGGAATGAGCAGTTCTTC,CASSLSTSGRNEQFF
.,.,TRBJ1-5,TRBV2,TGTGCCAGCAAAAACAGGCCTGATAGCAATCAGCCCCAGCATTTT,CASKNRPDSNQPQHF
.,once,TRBJ2-1,TRBV4-2,TGTGCCGGCAGCCAAGTCTTCCAGGGGCGCGATGAGCAGTTCTTC,CAGSQVFQGRDEQFF
TRBD2,.,TRBJ2-7,TRBV5-1,TGCGCCAGCAGCTTGAGTGTCTCCCTCCAGAGCGGGGCCTACGAGCAGTACTTC,CASSLSVSLQSGAYEQYF
.,many,TRBJ2-2,TRBV5-1,TGCGCCAGCAGCTTGGGGGCAGCGAACACCGGGGAGCTGTTTTTT,CASSLGAANTGELFF
.,few,TRBJ1-4,TRBV7-2,TGTGCCAGCAGCTTAGATCGGGGAGCTAATGAAAAACTGTTTTTT,CASSLDRGANEKLFF
.,.,TRBJ2-3,TRBV6-2/TRBV6-3,TGTGCCAGCAGAGACCTCGGATGGAATAGCACAGATACGCAGTATTTT,CASRDLGWNSTDTQYF